This entry lists 5 T cell receptor beta chains sequenced from one sample in a study of shared clonotypes between healthy human individuals. Naive CD8 isolation took CD45RO-negative cells positively selected for CCR7 and excluded terminally differentiated effector memory CD45RA+ cells. Sequencing used immunoSEQ multiplex PCR; TCRdb keeps in-frame clones, though not all of them. This table holds millions of clones, about 95% found once. The sequenced sample was naive CD8+ T cells sorted from blood. These receptors were obtained from a man aged 18 to 30 in good health.

V gene TRBV7-9 combines with J gene TRBJ2-7, with 7 bases that match TRBD2. In germline, CDR1 is SEHNR, CDR2 FQNEAQ (reference sequence). The ends lost 5 bases at V and 1 base at J; junction bases unmatched: 11. The CDR3 contains 16 residues. In DNA, the CDR3 is TGTGCCAGCAGCCCCCACGCGGGGGAGGCATCCTACGAGCAGTACTTC. Amino acid sequence: CASSPHAGEASYEQYF.

CDR3 region: CASSLALQGGGTEAFF. The DNA for the CDR3 is TGTGCCAGCAGCTTAGCGTTACAGGGTGGGGGCACTGAAGCTTTCTTT. The chain carries TRBV7-9 and TRBJ1-1; D is perhaps TRBD1 (6 bases). The germline gives CDR1 SEHNR, CDR2 FQNEAQ (reference sequence). CDR3 length: 16 amino acids. V gave up 0 bases and J gave up 4 bases, with 15 bases separating them.

The chain couples TRBV7-9 to TRBJ2-7; maybe TRBD2 (6 bases). This CDR3 is built from 14 residues. V lost 1 base to trimming and J lost 6 bases, with 13 bases between them. In germline, CDR1 is SEHNR, CDR2 FQNEAQ (reference sequence). DNA of the CDR3: TGTGCCAGCAGCTTAGGCGGGACGTTCGCCGAGCAGTACTTC. The encoded protein is CASSLGGTFAEQYF.

The chain links TRBV19 to TRBJ1-1; D is ambiguous. Germline V gene data show CDR1 as LNHDA and CDR2 as SQIVND (reference sequence). This CDR3 comprises 14 residues. V was cut by 8 bases and J by 1 base, with 14 bases left in between. The CDR3 reads CASAFGNPNTEAFF. The DNA for the CDR3 is TGTGCCAGTGCCTTTGGGAATCCGAACACTGAAGCTTTCTTT.

This clone was recorded once. Relative to the germline gene, one junction end is altered; a read error may explain this. Distinct nucleotide sequences in the sample also encode this CDR3. The chain couples TRBV2 to TRBJ1-4, with a weak D call TRBD1 (5 bases). There are 14 residues in the CDR3. The V gene's germline CDR1 is SNHLY and CDR2 FYNNEI. CDR3 amino acids: CASTDRLPNEKLFF. Here the CDR3 DNA reads TGTGCCAGCACCGACAGACTGCCTAACGAAAAACTGTTTTTT.